Presented here are 11 T cell receptor beta chains from one specimen sequenced in a study of blood T cell repertoires in COVID-19. Assay: immunoSEQ multiplex PCR; the TCRdb copy retains only in-frame clones and omits some. This sample yields under 250,000 clones, of which about 90% are seen a single time; 11% belongs to the top ten. Sequenced sample: PBMCs or T cells enriched from blood (not recorded which). These receptors all come from a man aged 30-40 years who had recovered from COVID-19.

The J gene is TRBJ2-3, the V gene TRBV19, with a weak D call TRBD2 (5 bases). Germline loops: CDR1 LNHDA, CDR2 SQIVND (reference sequence). The CDR3 covers 14 residues. The V gene lost 7 bases and the J gene lost 0 bases, with 11 bases spanning the gap. The CDR3 loop reads CASTSGPSTDTQYF. For the CDR3, the DNA is TGTGCCAGTACAAGCGGTCCTAGCACAGATACGCAGTATTTT.

V is TRBV7-9 and J is TRBJ2-1, with 9 positions matching TRBD2. J was trimmed by 0 bases and V by 5 bases; bases with no gene match: 14. The length of the CDR3 is 19 residues. The germline V gene encodes CDR1 SEHNR and CDR2 FQNEAQ (reference sequence). In nucleotides, the CDR3 is TGTGCCAGCAGCCGACTAGCGGCACCCGAATGGGGCTCCTACAATGAGCAGTTCTTC. This translates into CASSRLAAPEWGSYNEQFF.

The chain recombines TRBV7-9 with TRBJ1-5; D not certain. There are 14 residues in the CDR3. CDR1 and CDR2 (germline): SEHNR, FQNEAQ (reference sequence). The V and J ends lost 1 base and 4 bases respectively, with 8 bases between them. The chain's CDR3 is CASSLGSENQPQHF. Written as DNA, the CDR3 is TGTGCCAGCAGCTTAGGGTCAGAAAATCAGCCCCAGCATTTT. The whole variable domain, filled in from reference TRBV7-9 and TRBJ1-5, reads DTGVSQNPRHKITKRGQNVTFRCDPISEHNRLYWYRQTLGQGPEFLTYFQNEAQLEKSRLLSDRFSAERPKGSFSTLEIQRTEQGDSAMYLCASSLGSENQPQHFGDGTRLSIL.

The rearrangement uses TRBV28 and TRBJ1-4; D remains ambiguous. Germline V gene data show CDR1 as MDHEN and CDR2 as SYDVKM. V shed 6 bases and J shed 0 bases, with 11 bases lying between them. The CDR3 spans 15 residues. Here the CDR3 reads CASRNPSTTNEKLFF. For the CDR3, the DNA is TGTGCCAGCAGAAACCCATCTACAACTAATGAAAAACTGTTTTTT.

For the CDR3, the DNA is TGCGCCAGCAGCGTACTCTCTAGCGGGGGGGCCTACGAGCAGTACTTC. It encodes CASSVLSSGGAYEQYF. The V call is TRBV5-1, the J call TRBJ2-7; 12 bases fit TRBD2. V was clipped by 4 bases and J by 2 bases; unmatched bases: 7. CDR3 length: 16 amino acids. Germline assignment: CDR1 SGHRS and CDR2 YFSETQ. Supplemented by reference TRBV5-1 and TRBJ2-7, the full variable domain reads KAGVTQTPRYLIKTRGQQVTLSCSPISGHRSVSWYQQTPGQGLQFLFEYFSETQRNKGNFPGRFSGRQFSNSRSEMNVSTLELGDSALYLCASSVLSSGGAYEQYFGPGTRLTVT.

The chain recombines TRBV7-6 with TRBJ2-7, with 9 bases matching TRBD2. The CDR3 loop spans 16 amino acids. Germline V CDR1 and CDR2: SGHVS, FNYEAQ. The V segment lost 1 base and the J segment 6 bases; nucleotides outside the gene matches: 10. The CDR3 DNA reads TGTGCCAGCAGCTTAGGGGCGGGGACTAGCTTTTCCGAGCAGTACTTC. Translating gives CASSLGAGTSFSEQYF. Variable domain in full (rest from reference TRBV7-6 and TRBJ2-7): GAGVSQSPRYKVTKRGQDVALRCDPISGHVSLYWYRQALGQGPEFLTYFNYEAQQDKSGLPNDRFSAERPEGSISTLTIQRTEQRDSAMYRCASSLGAGTSFSEQYFGPGTRLTVT.

The sample holds a few counts of this clone. The rearrangement joins TRBV28 to TRBJ1-6; the D gene is possibly TRBD1 (5 bases). Germline V gene data show CDR1 as MDHEN and CDR2 as SYDVKM. Trimming shortened V by 5 bases and J by 7 bases, and 15 bases separated the two germline ends. This CDR3 is built from 15 residues. CDR3 region: CASSTWGRENSPLHF. CDR3 in DNA: TGTGCCAGCAGTACTTGGGGCAGGGAAAATTCACCCCTCCACTTT.

This clone was seen a single time. The CDR3 loop is CASSSGQGTGELFF. CDR3 nucleotides: TGTGCCAGCAGCTCGGGACAGGGCACCGGGGAGCTGTTTTTT. The genes are TRBV11-2 and TRBJ2-2, with TRBD1 identical over 9 bases. The CDR3 runs 14 residues. After removal of 4 bases from V and 4 bases from J, the junction contained 1 base not matched to a gene. Germline-derived CDR1 and CDR2 are SGHAT and FQNNGV.

The rearrangement joins TRBV6-5 to TRBJ1-1, with a tentative D call TRBD1 (5 bases). CDR1 and CDR2 from the germline V gene are MNHEY and SVGAGI. CDR3 length: 14 amino acids. V was cut by 7 bases and J by 1 base, with 13 bases left in between. The CDR3 reads CASTKQGSNTEAFF. Written as DNA, the CDR3 is TGTGCCAGCACCAAGCAGGGCTCGAACACTGAAGCTTTCTTT.

J is TRBJ1-2 and V is TRBV11-2; 11 bases match TRBD1. CDR1 and CDR2 (germline): SGHAT, FQNNGV. This CDR3 comprises 12 residues. The CDR3 DNA is TGTGCGTCCCGGGACAGGGGGATTGGCTACACCTTC. Its protein product is CASRDRGIGYTF.

This chain connects TRBV10-3 to TRBJ2-7; maybe TRBD2 (5 bases). Deletions cut 5 bases from V and 2 bases from J, with 16 bases between. Germline V gene lookup returns CDR1 ENHRY and CDR2 SYGVKD. There are 15 residues in the CDR3. The CDR3 region has the DNA TGTGCCATCAGTTCTCTTACGGGAATTCCCTACGAGCAGTACTTC. Translating it yields CAISSLTGIPYEQYF.